Listed here are 19 T cell receptor beta chains from one sample, sequenced in a study of T cell responses to AZD1222 COVID-19 vaccine (dated by TCRdb to the early 2020s). The label giving this sample's time point can be read as: about 28 days (+/-7) after the second vaccine dose. Preparation of the library involved the immunoSEQ multiplex PCR assay. What TCRdb holds here is the immuneACCESS table cut down to in-frame rearrangements. Part of the clones is not present; checked against another copy, under half of the missing clones reflect an unresolved V gene, and the others are unexplained. In all, the sample holds about 120,000 clones, and about nine tenths of those were seen once. Of the sample, under 3% is held by the ten largest clones. Source: peripheral blood, taken 28 days after the second AZD1222 dose. The receptors shown here come from an adult who received the AZD1222 COVID-19 vaccine.

This sequence joins TRBV2 and TRBJ2-5, with D maybe TRBD2 (5 bases). Germline CDR1 SNHLY, CDR2 FYNNEI. Trimming shortened V by 6 bases and J by 2 bases, and 13 bases separated the two germline ends. The CDR3 covers 14 residues. CDR3 bases: TGTGCCAGCAGACGGGATGGCTTGCAAGAGACCCAGTACTTC. Protein sequence: CASRRDGLQETQYF.

This clone is a singleton in its sample. This chain uses TRBV4-1 with TRBJ2-2; 8 bases line up with TRBD1. The V segment lost 3 bases and the J segment 3 bases; nucleotides outside the gene matches: 3. Looked up from germline, CDR1 is MGHRA and CDR2 is YSYEKL. This CDR3 is 15 amino acids long. This CDR3 is CASSQDRVDTGELFF. The CDR3, as DNA: TGCGCCAGCAGCCAGGACAGGGTAGACACCGGGGAGCTGTTTTTT.

The V call is TRBV13, the J call TRBJ1-2; TRBD1 aligns across 11 bases. Germline assignment: CDR1 PRHDT and CDR2 FYEKMQ (reference sequence). The ends lost 5 bases at V and 2 bases at J; junction bases unmatched: 4. The CDR3 length is 15 residues. For the CDR3, the DNA is TGTGCCAGCAGCCTAAGGACAGGGGGCAACTATGGCTACACCTTC. It is translated as CASSLRTGGNYGYTF. The full variable domain, rest sourced from reference TRBV13 and TRBJ1-2, is AAGVIQSPRHLIKEKRETATLKCYPIPRHDTVYWYQQGPGQDPQFLISFYEKMQSDKGSIPDRFSAQQFSDYHSELNMSSLELGDSALYFCASSLRTGGNYGYTFGSGTRLTVV.

J is TRBJ1-1 and V is TRBV21-1. TRBV21-1 constitutes a pseudogene. CDR3 size: 13 residues. The CDR3 sequence is CASSKPRNTEAFF. The CDR3 DNA follows: TGTGCCAGCAGCAAGCCGAGAAACACTGAAGCTTTCTTT.

This clone was seen once. The chain employs TRBV3-1 (or the pseudogene TRBV3-2) and TRBJ2-1; 8 bases align to TRBD1. CDR1 is LGHDT, CDR2 YNNKEL, per germline (reference sequence). Trimming removed 2 bases from V and 12 bases from J; junction bases left unmatched: 3. The CDR3 runs to 12 residues. This chain's CDR3 is CASSQPGQVQFF. CDR3 sequence (DNA): TGTGCCAGCAGCCAACCGGGACAGGTGCAGTTCTTC.

This clone has just a few counts. The genes are TRBV19 and TRBJ1-5; D gene ambiguous. The CDR3 is made up of 16 amino acids. Trimming shortened V by 4 bases and J by 4 bases, and 17 bases separated the two germline ends. Germline V gives CDR1 LNHDA, CDR2 SQIVND (reference sequence). As DNA, the CDR3 is TGTGCCAGTAGTAAGAGCGGCAGAGTCGGGAATCAGCCCCAGCATTTT. Residues: CASSKSGRVGNQPQHF.

This chain joins TRBV6-6 and TRBJ1-5; tentative D call: TRBD1 (6 bases). Germline V gene data show CDR1 as MNHNY and CDR2 as SVGAGI (reference sequence). Trimming pared 7 bases from V and 0 bases from J, leaving 13 bases between. The CDR3 length is 15 residues. Here the CDR3 DNA reads TGTGCCAGCACCCATTGGGGACATAGCAATCAGCCCCAGCATTTT. Protein: CASTHWGHSNQPQHF.

This chain links TRBV19 with TRBJ1-5; 10 bases match TRBD1. J lost 5 bases, V lost 10 bases, and 5 bases had no gene match. CDR1 LNHDA and CDR2 SQIVND come from the germline V gene (reference sequence). CDR3 length equals 13 residues. CDR3 amino acids: CAISDRGHQPQHF. Here the CDR3 DNA reads TGTGCCATCTCCGACAGGGGGCATCAGCCCCAGCATTTT.

The genes are TRBV3-1 (or the pseudogene TRBV3-2) and TRBJ2-1, with TRBD1 matching 12 bases. The CDR3 runs to 13 residues. Unmatched junction bases numbered 7, after V lost 10 bases and J lost 9 bases. Germline V lookup: CDR1 LGHDT, CDR2 YNNKEL (reference sequence). CDR3 nucleotides: TGTGCCACCAGGGACAGGGGGCAACTTGAGCAGTTCTTC. Translated: CATRDRGQLEQFF.

This chain's CDR3 is CASSLYGPMGGYTF. CDR3 sequence (DNA): TGCGCCAGCAGCTTGTACGGGCCGATGGGGGGCTACACCTTC. The chain uses TRBV5-1 and TRBJ1-2; no clear D gene. CDR3 size: 14 residues. Germline V gene sequence: CDR1 SGHRS, CDR2 YFSETQ. V was pared by 1 base and J by 8 bases, with 15 bases between.

The rearrangement links TRBV11-2 to TRBJ2-3; D may be TRBD1 or TRBD2 (5 bases each). Germline V gene data show CDR1 as SGHAT and CDR2 as FQNNGV. The CDR3 spans 15 residues. With 5 bases removed from V and 0 bases from J, the gap between germline ends came to 12 bases. This CDR3 is CASSQRGPSTDTQYF. CDR3 in DNA: TGTGCCAGCAGCCAACGGGGCCCTAGCACAGATACGCAGTATTTT.

The J gene is TRBJ2-1, the V gene TRBV24-1; D not resolved. Germline-derived CDR1 and CDR2 are KGHDR and SFDVKD. V was cut by 5 bases and J by 1 base, with 5 bases left in between. The length of the CDR3 is 13 residues. CDR3 amino acids: CATSGWSYNEQFF. DNA for the CDR3: TGTGCCACCAGTGGCTGGTCCTACAATGAGCAGTTCTTC.

This chain uses TRBV6-2 or TRBV6-3 with TRBJ1-1, with no clear D. The CDR3 loop spans 14 amino acids. With 0 bases removed from V and 1 base from J, the gap between germline ends came to 6 bases. Germline V gene data show CDR1 as MNHEY and CDR2 as SVGEGT. CDR3 amino acids: CASSYSVSNTEAFF. Here the CDR3 DNA reads TGTGCCAGCAGTTACTCAGTTTCGAACACTGAAGCTTTCTTT.

This clone showed up just once. The CDR3 DNA reads as TGTGCCAGCAGCTTGGACAGTAGAAATAATTCACCCCTCCACTTT. Translation: CASSLDSRNNSPLHF. V usage is TRBV5-4 and J usage is TRBJ1-6, with D unresolved. Germline CDR1 is SGHNT and CDR2 is YYREEE (reference sequence). This CDR3 spans 15 amino acids. V lost 0 bases and J 5 bases, leaving 9 bases between the germline ends.

The V call is TRBV27, the J call TRBJ2-2; 9 bases are shared with TRBD2. Germline V CDR1 and CDR2: MNHEY, SMNVEV (reference sequence). This CDR3 is built from 18 residues. V gave up 6 bases and J gave up 6 bases; unmatched junction bases: 17. CDR3 nucleotide sequence: TGTGCCAGCAGCCCAGGGACTAGCACCCGGGCGCGACCCGGGGAGCTGTTTTTT. Residues: CASSPGTSTRARPGELFF.

The chain combines TRBV5-1 with TRBJ1-2; D possibly corresponds to TRBD1 (6 bases). Germline V lookup: CDR1 SGHRS, CDR2 YFSETQ. Trimming took off 3 bases at V and 5 bases at J, with 14 bases between the two ends. The CDR3 covers 14 residues. CDR3: CASSSNDRWYGYTF. The CDR3 bases are TGCGCCAGCAGCTCGAACGACAGGTGGTATGGCTACACCTTC.

The chain combines TRBV28 with TRBJ1-5, with no clear D. The V end was cut by 7 bases, the J end by 1 base, with 5 bases between. This CDR3 comprises 12 residues. Germline V lookup: CDR1 MDHEN, CDR2 SYDVKM. In DNA form, the CDR3 reads TGTGCCAGCATCGGAAGCAATCAGCCCCAGCATTTT. It yields the protein CASIGSNQPQHF. Looking up the rest from reference TRBV28 and TRBJ1-5 gives the full variable domain: DVKVTQSSRYLVKRTGEKVFLECVQDMDHENMFWYRQDPGLGLRLIYFSYDVKMKEKGDIPEGYSVSREKKERFSLILESASTNQTSMYLCASIGSNQPQHFGDGTRLSIL.

This chain links TRBV6-5 with TRBJ2-7; 7 nucleotides match TRBD1. Trimming removed 2 bases from V and 2 bases from J; junction bases left unmatched: 3. The CDR3 has 14 residues. Germline V gene sequence: CDR1 MNHEY, CDR2 SVGAGI. The CDR3 DNA reads TGTGCCAGCAGTTACGGTCAGGGGGCCTACGAGCAGTACTTC. It yields the protein CASSYGQGAYEQYF.

This rearrangement joins TRBV25-1 to TRBJ1-4; TRBD1 matches at 7 bases. Germline trimming cut 8 bases from V and 8 bases from J; bases unmatched to any gene: 8. Germline-derived CDR1 and CDR2 are MGHDK and SYGVNS. This CDR3 is 13 amino acids long. CDR3 DNA: TGTGCCAGCGGACGGGGACAGCAAGAAAAACTGTTTTTT. Translated: CASGRGQQEKLFF.